This T cell receptor beta chain was sequenced during a study of blood T cell repertoires in COVID-19. This table comes from immunoSEQ multiplex PCR, and its TCRdb copy is limited to in-frame clones, with some not included. The table has 200,000 to 250,000 clones, 70% to 85% seen once. Trimming took off 0 bases at V and 2 bases at J, with 10 bases between the two ends. The CDR3 is 15 amino acids. Germline CDR1 reads SGDLS; CDR2 reads YYNGEE. Sequencing used peripheral blood. The chain is built from TRBV9 and TRBJ2-3; D may be TRBD1 (6 bases). The clonotype comes from a woman aged 80 or over with acute or convalescent COVID-19. The CDR3: CASSVVGTNTDTQYF. CDR3 nucleotides: TGTGCCAGCAGCGTAGTTGGGACAAACACAGATACGCAGTATTTT.